The entry below gives a single T cell receptor beta chain sequence along with its context. The sample is drawn from a study of blood T cell repertoires in COVID-19. Study at large: The United States, Italy and Spain were the sources of the acute and convalescent COVID-19 samples. Nucleic acid was either cDNA or gDNA, and it came from T cells, B-cell-depleted T cells, or PBMCs.

CDR3 size: 14 residues. Trimming removed 6 bases at V and 0 bases at J, with 11 bases between. Germline values: CDR1 MNHEY, CDR2 SVGAGI. Original analysis: Quantification of nucleated cells was approximated via reference gene primer amplification. Repertoires were generated with immunoSEQ multiplex PCR, while TCRdb's copy carries only in-frame clones and drops some. The DNA gave D and trimming, while V, J and clone size come from that table. This table has hundreds of thousands of clones, around 91% appearing once. This clonotype was obtained from a woman aged 55-69 years with acute or convalescent COVID-19. The rearrangement joins TRBV6-5 to TRBJ1-1; D unresolved. The sequenced sample consisted of peripheral blood. The CDR3 loop reads CASSRETMNTEAFF. CDR3 DNA sequence: TGTGCCAGCAGCCGCGAAACTATGAACACTGAAGCTTTCTTT.